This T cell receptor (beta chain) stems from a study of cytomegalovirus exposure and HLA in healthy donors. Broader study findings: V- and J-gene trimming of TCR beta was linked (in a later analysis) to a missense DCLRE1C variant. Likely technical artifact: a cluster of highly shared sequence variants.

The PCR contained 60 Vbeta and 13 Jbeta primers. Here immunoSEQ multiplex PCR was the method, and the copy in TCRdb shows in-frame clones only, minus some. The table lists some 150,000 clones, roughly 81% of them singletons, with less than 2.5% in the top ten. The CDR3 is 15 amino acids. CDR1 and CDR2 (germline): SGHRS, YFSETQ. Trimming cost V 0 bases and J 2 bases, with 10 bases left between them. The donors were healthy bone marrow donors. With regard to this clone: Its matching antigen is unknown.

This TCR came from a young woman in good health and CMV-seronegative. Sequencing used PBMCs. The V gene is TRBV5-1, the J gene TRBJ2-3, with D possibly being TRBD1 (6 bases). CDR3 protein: CASSLDRVVTDTQYF. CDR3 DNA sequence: TGCGCCAGCAGCTTGGACAGGGTGGTCACAGATACGCAGTATTTT.